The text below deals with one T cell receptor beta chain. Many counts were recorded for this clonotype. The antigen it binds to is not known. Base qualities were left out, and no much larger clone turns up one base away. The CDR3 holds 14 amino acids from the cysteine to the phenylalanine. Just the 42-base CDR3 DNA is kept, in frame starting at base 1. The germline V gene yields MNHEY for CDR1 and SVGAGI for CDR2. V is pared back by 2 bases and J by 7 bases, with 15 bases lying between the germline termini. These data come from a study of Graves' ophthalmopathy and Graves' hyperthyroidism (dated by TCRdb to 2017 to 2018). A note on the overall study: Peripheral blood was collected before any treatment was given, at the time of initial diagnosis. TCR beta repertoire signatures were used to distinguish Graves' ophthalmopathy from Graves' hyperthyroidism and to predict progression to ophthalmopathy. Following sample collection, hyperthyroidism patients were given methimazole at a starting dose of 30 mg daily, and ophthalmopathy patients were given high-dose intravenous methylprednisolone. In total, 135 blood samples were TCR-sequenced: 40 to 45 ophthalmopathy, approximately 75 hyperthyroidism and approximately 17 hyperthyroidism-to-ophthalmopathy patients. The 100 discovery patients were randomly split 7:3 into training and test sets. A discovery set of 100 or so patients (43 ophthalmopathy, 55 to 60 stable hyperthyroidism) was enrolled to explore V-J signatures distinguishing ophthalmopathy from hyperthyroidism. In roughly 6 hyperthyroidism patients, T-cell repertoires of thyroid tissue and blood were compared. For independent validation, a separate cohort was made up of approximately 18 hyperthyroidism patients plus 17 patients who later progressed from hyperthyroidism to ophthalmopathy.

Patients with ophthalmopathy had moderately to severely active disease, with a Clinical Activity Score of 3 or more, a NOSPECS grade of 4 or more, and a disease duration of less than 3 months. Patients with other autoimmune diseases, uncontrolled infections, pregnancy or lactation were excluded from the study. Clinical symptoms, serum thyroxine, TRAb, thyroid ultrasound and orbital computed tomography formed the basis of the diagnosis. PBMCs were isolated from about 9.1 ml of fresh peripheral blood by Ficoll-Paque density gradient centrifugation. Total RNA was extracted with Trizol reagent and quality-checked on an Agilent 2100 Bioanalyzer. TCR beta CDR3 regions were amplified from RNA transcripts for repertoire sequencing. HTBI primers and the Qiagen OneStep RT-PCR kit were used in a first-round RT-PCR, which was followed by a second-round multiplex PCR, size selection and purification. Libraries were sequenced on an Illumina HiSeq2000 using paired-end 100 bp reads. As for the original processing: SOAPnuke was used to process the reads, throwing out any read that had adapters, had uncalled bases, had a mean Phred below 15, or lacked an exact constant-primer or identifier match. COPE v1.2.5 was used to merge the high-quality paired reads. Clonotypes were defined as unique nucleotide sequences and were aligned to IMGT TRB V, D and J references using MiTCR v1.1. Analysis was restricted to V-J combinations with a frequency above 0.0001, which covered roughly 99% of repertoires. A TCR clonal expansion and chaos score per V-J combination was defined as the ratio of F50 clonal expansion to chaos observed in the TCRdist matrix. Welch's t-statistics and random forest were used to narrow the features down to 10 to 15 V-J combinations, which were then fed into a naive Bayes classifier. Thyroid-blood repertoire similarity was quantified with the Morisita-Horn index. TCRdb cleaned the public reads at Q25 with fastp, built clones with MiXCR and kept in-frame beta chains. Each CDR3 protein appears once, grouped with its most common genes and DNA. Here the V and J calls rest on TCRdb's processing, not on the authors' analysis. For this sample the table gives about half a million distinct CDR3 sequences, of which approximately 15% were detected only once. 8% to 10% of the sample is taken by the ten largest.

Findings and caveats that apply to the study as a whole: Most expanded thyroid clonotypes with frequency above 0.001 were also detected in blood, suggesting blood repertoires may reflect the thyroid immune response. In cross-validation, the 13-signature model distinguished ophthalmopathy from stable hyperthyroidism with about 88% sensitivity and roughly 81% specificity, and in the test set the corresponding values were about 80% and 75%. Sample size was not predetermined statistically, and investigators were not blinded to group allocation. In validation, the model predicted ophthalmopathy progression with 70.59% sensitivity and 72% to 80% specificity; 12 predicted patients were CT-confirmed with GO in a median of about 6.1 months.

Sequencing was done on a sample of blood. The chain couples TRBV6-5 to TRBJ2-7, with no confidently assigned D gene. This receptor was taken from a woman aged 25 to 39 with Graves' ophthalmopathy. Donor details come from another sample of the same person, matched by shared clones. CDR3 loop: CASSYLGLGGEQYF. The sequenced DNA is TGTGCCAGCAGTTACCTCGGGCTCGGTGGGGAGCAGTACTTC.